The rows below give T cell receptor beta chains drawn from one sample of a study of CD8+CD57+ T cells in acquired aplastic anemia. TCRdb itself ran the reads through MiXCR, one entry per CDR3 protein. The sample has 260,000 or so distinct CDR3 sequences, 40% to 50% seen once. Sequenced material: sorted CD4+, CD8+, or CD8+CD57+ T cells (not recorded which) from PBMCs. These receptors were taken from a human donor with aplastic anemia. Both conserved end residues are part of each CDR3. The D gene is left open where the match is weak. Only some rows state a clone size, as once, few, many or a class for expanded clones.

V gene,D gene,J gene,clone size,CDR3 DNA,CDR3 protein
TRBV7-3,NA,TRBJ1-5,NA,TGTGCCAGCAGCTCCCAAGACCGGGGCAATCAGCCCCAGCATTTT,CASSSQDRGNQPQHF
TRBV27,NA,TRBJ1-5,few,TGTGCCAGCAGCATAGAGGGGGATCAGCCCCAGCATTTT,CASSIEGDQPQHF
TRBV19,TRBD1,TRBJ1-1,NA,TGTGCCAGTCTAGGGGGCCCACTAGGGAACACTGAAGCTTTCTTT,CASLGGPLGNTEAFF
TRBV2,TRBD1,TRBJ2-2,many,TGTGCCATACCACACGAGACAGGGCTCCCCGGGGAGCTGTTTTTT,CAIPHETGLPGELFF
TRBV10-1,TRBD1,TRBJ2-2,NA,TGCGCCAGCAGTAGGGACAGCACGAACACCGGGGAGCTGTTTTTT,CASSRDSTNTGELFF
TRBV6-1,NA,TRBJ2-5,once,TGTGCCAGCAGTAAGGGGAGCGGGGAGACCCAGTACTTC,CASSKGSGETQYF
TRBV19,NA,TRBJ2-2,NA,TGTGCCAGTAGCAATCACGGGCTGGGAACGAACACCGGGGAGCTGTTTTTT,CASSNHGLGTNTGELFF
TRBV7-2,TRBD1,TRBJ2-7,NA,TGTGCCAGCAGCCACCGGGACAGGGGAGGCTACGAGCAGTACTTC,CASSHRDRGGYEQYF
TRBV7-3,NA,TRBJ1-3,NA,TGTGCCAGCAGCCCACCCGTCTCTGGAAACACCATATATTTT,CASSPPVSGNTIYF
TRBV7-6,NA,TRBJ2-2,many,TGTGCCAGCAGCCCGCTAGTTGTGGGTCTAGCGAGCACCGGGGAGCTGTTTTTT,CASSPLVVGLASTGELFF
TRBV7-6,NA,TRBJ1-4,few,TGTGCCAGCAGCCCCCGGGGAACAGGGAATGAAAAACTGTTTTTT,CASSPRGTGNEKLFF
TRBV3-1,NA,TRBJ1-1,NA,TGTGCCAGCAGCCAAGAAGGGAGGACGGAAGCTTTCTTT,CASSQEGRTEAFF